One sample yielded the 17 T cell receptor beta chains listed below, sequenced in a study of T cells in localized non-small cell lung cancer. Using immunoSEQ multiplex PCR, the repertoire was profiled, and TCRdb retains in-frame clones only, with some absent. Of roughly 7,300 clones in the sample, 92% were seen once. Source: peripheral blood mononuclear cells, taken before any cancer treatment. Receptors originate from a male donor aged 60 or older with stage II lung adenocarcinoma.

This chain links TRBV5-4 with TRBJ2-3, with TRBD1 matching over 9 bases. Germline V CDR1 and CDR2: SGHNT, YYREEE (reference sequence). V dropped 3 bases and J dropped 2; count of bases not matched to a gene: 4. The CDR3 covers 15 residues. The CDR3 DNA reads TGTGCCAGCAGCTATACAGGGGGCTCCACAGATACGCAGTATTTT. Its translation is CASSYTGGSTDTQYF.

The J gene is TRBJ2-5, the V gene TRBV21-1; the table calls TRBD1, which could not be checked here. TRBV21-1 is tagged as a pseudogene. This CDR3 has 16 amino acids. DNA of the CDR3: TGTGCCAGCAGATGGATGGTAGACACTTTCTCTGAGACCCAGTACTTC. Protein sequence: CASRWMVDTFSETQYF.

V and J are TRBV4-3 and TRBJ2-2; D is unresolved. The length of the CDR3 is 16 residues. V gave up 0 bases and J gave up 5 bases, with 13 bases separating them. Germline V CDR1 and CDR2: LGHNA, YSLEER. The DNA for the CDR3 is TGCGCCAGCAGCCAAGATATGGGGTCACATACCGGGGAGCTGTTTTTT. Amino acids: CASSQDMGSHTGELFF.

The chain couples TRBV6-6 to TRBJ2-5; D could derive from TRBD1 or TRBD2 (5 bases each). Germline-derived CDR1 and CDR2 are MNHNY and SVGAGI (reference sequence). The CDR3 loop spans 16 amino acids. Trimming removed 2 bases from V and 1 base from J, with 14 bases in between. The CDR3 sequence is CASSYGSGRIQETQYF. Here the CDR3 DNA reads TGTGCCAGCAGTTACGGGTCGGGGCGTATCCAAGAGACCCAGTACTTC.

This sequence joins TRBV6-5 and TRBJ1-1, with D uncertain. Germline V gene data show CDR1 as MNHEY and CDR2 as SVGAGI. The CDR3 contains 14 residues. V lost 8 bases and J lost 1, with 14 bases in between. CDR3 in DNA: TGTGCCAGCGGCCGGAGGGAGGGGAACACTGAAGCTTTCTTT. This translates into CASGRREGNTEAFF.

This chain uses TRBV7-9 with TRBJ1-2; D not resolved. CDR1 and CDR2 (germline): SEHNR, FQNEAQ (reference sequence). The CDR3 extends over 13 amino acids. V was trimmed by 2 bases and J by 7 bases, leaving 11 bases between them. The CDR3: CASSLWPGGGYTF. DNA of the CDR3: TGTGCCAGCAGCTTATGGCCAGGCGGTGGCTACACCTTC.

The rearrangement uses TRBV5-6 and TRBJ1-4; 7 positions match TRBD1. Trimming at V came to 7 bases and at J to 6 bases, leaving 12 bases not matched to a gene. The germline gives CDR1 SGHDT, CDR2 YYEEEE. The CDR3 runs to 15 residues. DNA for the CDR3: TGTGCCAGCGGTGGGAGGCCCAGGGGGGATGAAAAACTGTTTTTT. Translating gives CASGGRPRGDEKLFF.

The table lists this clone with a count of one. As DNA, the CDR3 is TGTGCCAGTAGTATAAGCGGGGGGGAACTCAATGAGCAGTTCTTC. Its protein is CASSISGGELNEQFF. The chain joins TRBV19 to TRBJ2-1; 10 bases map to TRBD2. CDR3 length: 15 residues. With 2 bases clipped from V and 6 bases from J, the junction kept 4 bases outside the gene matches. The germline CDR1 and CDR2 sequences are LNHDA and SQIVND (reference sequence).

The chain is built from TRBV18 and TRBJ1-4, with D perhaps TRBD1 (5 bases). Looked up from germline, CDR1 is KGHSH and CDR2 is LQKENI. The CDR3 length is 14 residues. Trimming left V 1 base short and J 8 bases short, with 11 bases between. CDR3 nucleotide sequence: TGTGCCAGCTCACCACGACAGCTCGGGGAAAAACTGTTTTTT. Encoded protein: CASSPRQLGEKLFF. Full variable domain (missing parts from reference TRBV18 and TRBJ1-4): NAGVMQNPRHLVRRRGQEARLRCSPMKGHSHVYWYRQLPEEGLKFMVYLQKENIIDESGMPKERFSAEFPKEGPSILRIQQVVRGDSAAYFCASSPRQLGEKLFFGSGTQLSVL.

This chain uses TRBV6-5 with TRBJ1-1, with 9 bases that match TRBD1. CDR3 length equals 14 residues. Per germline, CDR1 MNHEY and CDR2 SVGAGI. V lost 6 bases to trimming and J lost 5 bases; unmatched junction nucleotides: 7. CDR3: CASSRQGERTEAFF. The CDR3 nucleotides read TGTGCCAGCAGCCGACAGGGGGAGAGGACTGAAGCTTTCTTT.

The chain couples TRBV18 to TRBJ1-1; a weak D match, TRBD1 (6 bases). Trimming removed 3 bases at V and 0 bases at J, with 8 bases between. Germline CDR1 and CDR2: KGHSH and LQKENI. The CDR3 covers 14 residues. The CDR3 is CASSPRQVNTEAFF. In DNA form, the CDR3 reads TGTGCCAGCTCACCGCGACAGGTGAACACTGAAGCTTTCTTT.

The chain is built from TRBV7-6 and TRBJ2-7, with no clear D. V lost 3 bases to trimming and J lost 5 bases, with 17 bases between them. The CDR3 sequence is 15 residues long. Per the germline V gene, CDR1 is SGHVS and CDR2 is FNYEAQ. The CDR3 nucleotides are TGTGCCAGCAGCTTGGTGCCAGACCCTGGGAACGAGCAGTACTTC. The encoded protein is CASSLVPDPGNEQYF. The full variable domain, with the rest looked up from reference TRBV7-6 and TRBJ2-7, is GAGVSQSPRYKVTKRGQDVALRCDPISGHVSLYWYRQALGQGPEFLTYFNYEAQQDKSGLPNDRFSAERPEGSISTLTIQRTEQRDSAMYRCASSLVPDPGNEQYFGPGTRLTVT.

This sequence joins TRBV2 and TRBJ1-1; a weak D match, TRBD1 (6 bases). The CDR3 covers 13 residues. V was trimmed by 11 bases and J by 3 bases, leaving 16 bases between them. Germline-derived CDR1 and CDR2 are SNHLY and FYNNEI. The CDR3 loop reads CALRGGKDTEAFF. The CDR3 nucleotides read TGTGCCCTAAGAGGGGGGAAGGACACTGAAGCTTTCTTT.

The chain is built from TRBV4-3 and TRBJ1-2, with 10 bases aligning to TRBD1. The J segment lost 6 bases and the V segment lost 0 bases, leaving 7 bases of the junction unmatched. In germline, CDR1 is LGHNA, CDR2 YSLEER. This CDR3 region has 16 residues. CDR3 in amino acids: CASSQEVGQGTDGYTF. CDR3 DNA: TGCGCCAGCAGCCAAGAAGTGGGACAGGGGACAGATGGCTACACCTTC.

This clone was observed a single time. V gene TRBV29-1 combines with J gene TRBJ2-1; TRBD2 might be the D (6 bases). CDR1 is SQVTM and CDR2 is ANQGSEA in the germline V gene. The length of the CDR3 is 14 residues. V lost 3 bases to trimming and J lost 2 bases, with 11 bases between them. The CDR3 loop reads CSVELRGTYNEQFF. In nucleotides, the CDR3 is TGCAGCGTTGAGCTCCGCGGGACCTACAATGAGCAGTTCTTC.

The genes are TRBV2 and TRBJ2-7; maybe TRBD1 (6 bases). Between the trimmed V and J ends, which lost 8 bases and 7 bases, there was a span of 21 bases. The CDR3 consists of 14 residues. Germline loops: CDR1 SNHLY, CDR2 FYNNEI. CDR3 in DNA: TGTGCCAGCTGTCTACAGGGTAACCTGGGGGAGCAGTACTTC. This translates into CASCLQGNLGEQYF.

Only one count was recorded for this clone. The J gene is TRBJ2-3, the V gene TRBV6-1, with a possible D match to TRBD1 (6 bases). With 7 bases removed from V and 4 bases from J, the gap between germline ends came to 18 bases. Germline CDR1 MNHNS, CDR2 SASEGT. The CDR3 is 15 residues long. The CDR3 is CASILLGATPDTQYF. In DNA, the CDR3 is TGTGCCAGCATCCTCCTGGGGGCCACCCCAGATACGCAGTATTTT.